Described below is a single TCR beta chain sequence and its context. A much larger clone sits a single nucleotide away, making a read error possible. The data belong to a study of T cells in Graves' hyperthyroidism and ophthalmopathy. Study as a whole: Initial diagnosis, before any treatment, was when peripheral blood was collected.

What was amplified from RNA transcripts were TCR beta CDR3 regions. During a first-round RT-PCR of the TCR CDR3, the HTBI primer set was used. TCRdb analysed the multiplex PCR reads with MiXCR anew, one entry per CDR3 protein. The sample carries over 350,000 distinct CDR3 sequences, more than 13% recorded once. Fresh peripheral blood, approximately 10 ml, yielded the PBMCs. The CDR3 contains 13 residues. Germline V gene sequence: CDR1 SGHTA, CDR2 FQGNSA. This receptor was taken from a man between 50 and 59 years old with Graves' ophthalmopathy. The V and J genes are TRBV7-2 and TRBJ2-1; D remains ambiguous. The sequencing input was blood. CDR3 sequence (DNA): TGTGCCAGCAGCCCCGACCCATACAATGAGCGGTTCTTC. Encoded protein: CASSPDPYNERFF. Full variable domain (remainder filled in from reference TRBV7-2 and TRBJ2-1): GAGVSQSPSNKVTEKGKDVELRCDPISGHTALYWYRQSLGQGLEFLIYFQGNSAPDKSGLPSDRFSAERTGGSVSTLTIQRTQQEDSAVYLCASSPDPYNERFFGPGTRLTVL.